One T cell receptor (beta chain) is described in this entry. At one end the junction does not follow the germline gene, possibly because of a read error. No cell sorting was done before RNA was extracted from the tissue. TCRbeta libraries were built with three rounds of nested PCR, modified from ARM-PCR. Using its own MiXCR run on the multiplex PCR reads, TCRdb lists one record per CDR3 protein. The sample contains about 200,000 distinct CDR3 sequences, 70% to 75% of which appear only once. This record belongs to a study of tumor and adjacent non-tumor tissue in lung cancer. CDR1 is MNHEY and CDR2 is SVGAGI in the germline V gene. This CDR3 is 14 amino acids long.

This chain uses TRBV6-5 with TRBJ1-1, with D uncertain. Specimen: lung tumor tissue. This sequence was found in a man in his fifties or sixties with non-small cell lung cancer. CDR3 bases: TGTGCCAGCTGTTACTCGCTCGCGAACACTGAAGCTTTATTT. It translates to CASCYSLANTEALF.